The present TCR beta chain was sequenced within a study of T-cell reconstitution after alpha-beta-depleted transplantation in children. This CDR3 region has 18 residues. Study-wide points: It was newly produced T cells that mostly accounted for T-cell counts and diversity one year after transplant. Reportedly, roughly two months post-transplant, alpha-beta T cells arose from several hundred expanded graft clones.

Comment on this clonotype: The antigen is unknown. One end of the junction does not line up with germline, which may come from a read error.

TCRbeta library construction was performed incorporating unique molecular identifiers. One entry per CDR3 protein, called by TCRdb with MiXCR from the PCR reads. The repertoire includes under 75,000 distinct CDR3 sequences, about a tenth of them detected once, and approximately 13% sits in the top ten. This sample comprised PBMCs, obtained before TCRalphabeta/CD19-depleted stem cell transplant. This TCR derives from a boy aged 10-17 years with acute myeloid leukemia, due to receive a stem cell transplant. V usage is TRBV12-3 or TRBV12-4 and J usage is TRBJ2-1; D might be TRBD2 (10 bases). Written as DNA, the CDR3 is TGTACCAGCAGCCCGGGACAGGGTGGTCTAGCGGGAGTTAGCGAGCAGTTCTTC. Translation gives CTSSPGQGGLAGVSEQFF.